This T cell receptor (beta chain) was sequenced during a study of OX40 agonist ivuxolimab in advanced cancers. Overall study context: Patient treatment consisted of intravenous ivuxolimab administration every 2 weeks at 0.01 to 10 mg/kg.

Some clones are missing from TCRdb's copy, which holds only in-frame ones; the method was immunoSEQ multiplex PCR. The sample records around 64,000 clones, around 80% being singletons. V lost 4 bases, J lost 13 bases, and 14 bases lay in between. The CDR3 is 11 residues long. Germline V gene data show CDR1 as SNHLY and CDR2 as FYNNEI. The TCR was taken from an adult with an advanced solid tumor such as melanoma, head and neck, liver or kidney cancer. The sequencing here drew on CD4+ or CD8+ T cells sorted from blood, taken in a trial of the OX40 agonist ivuxolimab. The chain has TRBV2 and TRBJ2-7; D may be TRBD1 or TRBD2 (5 bases each). Here the CDR3 reads CASSAGTGRYF. Here the CDR3 DNA reads TGTGCCAGCAGTGCCGGGACGGGCCGTTACTTC.